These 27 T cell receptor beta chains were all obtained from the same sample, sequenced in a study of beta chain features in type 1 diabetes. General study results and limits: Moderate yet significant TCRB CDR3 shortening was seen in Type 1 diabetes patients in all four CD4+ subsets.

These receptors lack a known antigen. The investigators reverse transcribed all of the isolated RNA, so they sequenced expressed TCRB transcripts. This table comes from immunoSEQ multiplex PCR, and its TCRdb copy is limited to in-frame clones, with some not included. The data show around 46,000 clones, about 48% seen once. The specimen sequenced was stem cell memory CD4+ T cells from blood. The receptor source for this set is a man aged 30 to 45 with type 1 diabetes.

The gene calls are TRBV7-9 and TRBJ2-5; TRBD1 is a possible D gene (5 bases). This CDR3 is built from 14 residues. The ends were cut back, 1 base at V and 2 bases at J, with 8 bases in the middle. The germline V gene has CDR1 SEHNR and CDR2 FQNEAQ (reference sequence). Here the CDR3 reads CASSLGQGQETQYF. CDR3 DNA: TGTGCCAGCAGCTTAGGGCAGGGACAAGAGACCCAGTACTTC.

The CDR3 sequence is CASSLYGQSYEQYF. Written as DNA, the CDR3 is TGTGCCAGCAGCCTCTATGGACAGTCCTACGAGCAGTACTTC. The rearrangement joins TRBV7-2 to TRBJ2-7, with D possibly being TRBD1 (6 bases). Germline V gene data show CDR1 as SGHTA and CDR2 as FQGNSA. The CDR3 is 14 residues long. The ends were cut back, 5 bases at V and 1 base at J, with 12 bases in the middle.

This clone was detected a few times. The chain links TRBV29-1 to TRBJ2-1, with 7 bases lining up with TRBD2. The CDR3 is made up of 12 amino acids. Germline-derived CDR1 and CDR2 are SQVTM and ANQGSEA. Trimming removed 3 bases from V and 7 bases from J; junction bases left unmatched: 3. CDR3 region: CSVDGRMNEQFF. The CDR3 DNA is TGCAGCGTTGACGGGAGGATGAATGAGCAGTTCTTC.

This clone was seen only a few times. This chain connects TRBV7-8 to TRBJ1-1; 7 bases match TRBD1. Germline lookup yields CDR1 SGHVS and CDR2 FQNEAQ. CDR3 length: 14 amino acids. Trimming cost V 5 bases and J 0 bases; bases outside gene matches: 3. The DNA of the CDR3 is TGTGCCAGCAGCCCGGGACAGCTGAACACTGAAGCTTTCTTT. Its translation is CASSPGQLNTEAFF.

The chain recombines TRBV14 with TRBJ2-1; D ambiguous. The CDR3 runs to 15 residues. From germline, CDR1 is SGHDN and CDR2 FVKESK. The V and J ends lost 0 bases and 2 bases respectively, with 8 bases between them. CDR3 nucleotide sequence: TGTGCCAGCAGCCAAGATACTGGGCCCTACAATGAGCAGTTCTTC. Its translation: CASSQDTGPYNEQFF. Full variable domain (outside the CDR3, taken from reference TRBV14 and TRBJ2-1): EAGVTQFPSHSVIEKGQTVTLRCDPISGHDNLYWYRRVMGKEIKFLLHFVKESKQDESGMPNNRFLAERTGGTYSTLKVQPAELEDSGVYFCASSQDTGPYNEQFFGPGTRLTVL.

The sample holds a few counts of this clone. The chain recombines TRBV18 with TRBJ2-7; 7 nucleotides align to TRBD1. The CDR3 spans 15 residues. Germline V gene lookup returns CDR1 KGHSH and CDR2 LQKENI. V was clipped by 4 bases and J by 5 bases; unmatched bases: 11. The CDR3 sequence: CASSQPSRGLDEQYF. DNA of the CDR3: TGTGCCAGCTCACAACCCTCCAGGGGGTTGGACGAGCAGTACTTC.

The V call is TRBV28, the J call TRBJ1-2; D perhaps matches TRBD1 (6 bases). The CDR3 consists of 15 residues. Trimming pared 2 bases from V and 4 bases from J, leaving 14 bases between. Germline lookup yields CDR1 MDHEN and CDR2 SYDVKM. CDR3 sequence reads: CASSLNPGAFYGYTF. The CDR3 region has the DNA TGTGCCAGCAGTTTAAACCCAGGGGCTTTCTATGGCTACACCTTC.

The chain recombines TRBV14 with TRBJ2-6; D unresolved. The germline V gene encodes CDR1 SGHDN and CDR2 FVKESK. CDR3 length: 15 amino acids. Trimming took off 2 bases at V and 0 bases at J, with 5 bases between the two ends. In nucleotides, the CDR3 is TGTGCCAGCAGCCAACAGATCTCTGGGGCCAACGTCCTGACTTTC. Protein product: CASSQQISGANVLTF.

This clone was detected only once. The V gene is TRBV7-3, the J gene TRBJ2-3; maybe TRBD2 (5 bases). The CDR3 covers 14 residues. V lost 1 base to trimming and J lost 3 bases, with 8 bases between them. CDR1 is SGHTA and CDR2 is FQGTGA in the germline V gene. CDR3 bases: TGTGCCAGCAGCTTAATAGGCGGGACAGATACGCAGTATTTT. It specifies CASSLIGGTDTQYF.

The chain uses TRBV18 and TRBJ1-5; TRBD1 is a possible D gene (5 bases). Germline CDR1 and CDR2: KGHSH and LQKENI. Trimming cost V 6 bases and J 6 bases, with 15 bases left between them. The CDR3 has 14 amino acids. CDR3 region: CASSPRVTGQPQHF. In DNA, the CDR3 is TGTGCCAGCTCCCCCAGGGTTACAGGTCAGCCCCAGCATTTT.

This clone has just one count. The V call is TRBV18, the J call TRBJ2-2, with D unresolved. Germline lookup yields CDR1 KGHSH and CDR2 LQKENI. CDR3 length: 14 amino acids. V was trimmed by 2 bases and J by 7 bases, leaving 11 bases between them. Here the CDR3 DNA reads TGTGCCAGCTCACCAGGTGCACACCACGGGGAGCTGTTTTTT. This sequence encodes CASSPGAHHGELFF.

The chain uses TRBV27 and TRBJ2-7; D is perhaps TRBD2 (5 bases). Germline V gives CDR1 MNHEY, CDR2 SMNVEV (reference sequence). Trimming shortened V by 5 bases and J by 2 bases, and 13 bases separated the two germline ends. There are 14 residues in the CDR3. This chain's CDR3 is CASSGWEKPYEQYF. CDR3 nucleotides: TGTGCCAGCAGTGGCTGGGAGAAACCCTACGAGCAGTACTTC.

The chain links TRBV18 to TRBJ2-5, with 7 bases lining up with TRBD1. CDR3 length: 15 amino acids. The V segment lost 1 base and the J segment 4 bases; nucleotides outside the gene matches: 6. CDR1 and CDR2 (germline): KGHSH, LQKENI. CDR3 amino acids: CASSPHQGVGETQYF. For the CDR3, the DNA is TGTGCCAGCTCACCACACCAGGGGGTGGGAGAGACCCAGTACTTC.

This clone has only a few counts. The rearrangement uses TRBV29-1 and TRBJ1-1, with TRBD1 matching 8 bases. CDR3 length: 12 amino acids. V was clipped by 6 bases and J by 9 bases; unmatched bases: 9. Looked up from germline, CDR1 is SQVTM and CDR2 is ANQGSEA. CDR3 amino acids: CSVLTGVEKAFF. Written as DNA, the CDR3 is TGCAGCGTATTGACAGGGGTCGAGAAAGCTTTCTTT.

Here the CDR3 reads CASSSPGQGSYGYTF. As DNA, the CDR3 is TGTGCCAGCAGTTCGCCGGGACAGGGGAGCTATGGCTACACCTTC. The chain has TRBV27 and TRBJ1-2; 10 bases map to TRBD1. Looked up from germline, CDR1 is MNHEY and CDR2 is SMNVEV (reference sequence). V lost 4 bases to trimming and J lost 4 bases; unmatched junction nucleotides: 6. The CDR3 sequence is 15 residues long.

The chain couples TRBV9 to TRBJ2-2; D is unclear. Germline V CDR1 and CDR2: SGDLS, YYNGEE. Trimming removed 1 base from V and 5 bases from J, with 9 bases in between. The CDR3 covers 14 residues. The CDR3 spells CASSVLAQTGELFF. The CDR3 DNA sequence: TGTGCCAGCAGCGTACTCGCTCAGACCGGGGAGCTGTTTTTT.

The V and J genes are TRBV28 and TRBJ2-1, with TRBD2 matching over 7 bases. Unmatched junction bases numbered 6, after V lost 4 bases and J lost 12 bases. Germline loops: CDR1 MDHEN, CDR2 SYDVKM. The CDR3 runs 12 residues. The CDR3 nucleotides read TGTGCCAGCAGTTCACGACTAGCCGGGCAGTTCTTC. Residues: CASSSRLAGQFF.

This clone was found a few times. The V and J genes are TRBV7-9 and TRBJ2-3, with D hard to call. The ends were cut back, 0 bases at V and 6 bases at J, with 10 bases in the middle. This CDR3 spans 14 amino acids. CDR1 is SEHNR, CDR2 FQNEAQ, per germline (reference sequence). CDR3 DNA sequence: TGTGCCAGCAGCTTAGCGCGGATGGCGGATACGCAGTATTTT. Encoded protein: CASSLARMADTQYF.

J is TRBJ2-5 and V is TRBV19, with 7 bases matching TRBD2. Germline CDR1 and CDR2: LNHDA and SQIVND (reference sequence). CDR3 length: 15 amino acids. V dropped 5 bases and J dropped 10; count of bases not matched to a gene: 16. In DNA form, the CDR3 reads TGTGCCAGTAGTGTCAAAGGGCCTTTTGGGGGGGACCAGTACTTC. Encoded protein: CASSVKGPFGGDQYF.

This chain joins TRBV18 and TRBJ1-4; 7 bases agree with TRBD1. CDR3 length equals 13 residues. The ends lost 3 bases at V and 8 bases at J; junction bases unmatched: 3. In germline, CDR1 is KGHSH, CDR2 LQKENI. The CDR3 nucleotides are TGTGCCAGCTCACCCGGGACAGAAGAAAAACTGTTTTTT. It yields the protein CASSPGTEEKLFF.

In DNA, the CDR3 is TGTGCCAGCAGCTTAGTTCGGGGGGCGGACGAGCAGTACTTC. This encodes CASSLVRGADEQYF. The chain links TRBV7-8 to TRBJ2-7; a possible D gene is TRBD2 (7 bases). Trimming shortened V by 1 base and J by 5 bases, and 12 bases separated the two germline ends. The CDR3 has 14 amino acids. From germline, CDR1 is SGHVS and CDR2 FQNEAQ.

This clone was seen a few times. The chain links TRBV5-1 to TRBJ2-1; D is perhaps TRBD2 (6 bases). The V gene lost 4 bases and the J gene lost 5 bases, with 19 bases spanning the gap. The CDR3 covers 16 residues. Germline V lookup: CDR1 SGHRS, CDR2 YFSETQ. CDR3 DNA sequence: TGCGCCAGCAGCCCGAGGCGGGGAGTGTTCAACAATGAGCAGTTCTTC. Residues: CASSPRRGVFNNEQFF.

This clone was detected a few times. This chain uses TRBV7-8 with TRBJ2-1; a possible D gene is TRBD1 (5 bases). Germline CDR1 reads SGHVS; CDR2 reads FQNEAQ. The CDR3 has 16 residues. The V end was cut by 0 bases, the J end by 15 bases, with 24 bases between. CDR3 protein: CASSLANRRGVGARFF. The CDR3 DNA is TGTGCCAGCAGCTTAGCGAATCGACGCGGAGTTGGGGCCAGGTTCTTC.

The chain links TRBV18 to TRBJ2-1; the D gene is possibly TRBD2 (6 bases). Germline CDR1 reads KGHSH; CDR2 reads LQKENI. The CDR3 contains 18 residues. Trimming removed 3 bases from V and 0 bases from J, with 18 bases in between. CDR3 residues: CASSPPVGGRSSYNEQFF. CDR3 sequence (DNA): TGTGCCAGCTCACCGCCTGTCGGGGGACGGAGCTCCTACAATGAGCAGTTCTTC.

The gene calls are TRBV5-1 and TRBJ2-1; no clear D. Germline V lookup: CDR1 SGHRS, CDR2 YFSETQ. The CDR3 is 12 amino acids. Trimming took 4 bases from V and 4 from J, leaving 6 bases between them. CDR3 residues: CASSLVYNEQFF. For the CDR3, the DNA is TGCGCCAGCAGCCTAGTATACAATGAGCAGTTCTTC.

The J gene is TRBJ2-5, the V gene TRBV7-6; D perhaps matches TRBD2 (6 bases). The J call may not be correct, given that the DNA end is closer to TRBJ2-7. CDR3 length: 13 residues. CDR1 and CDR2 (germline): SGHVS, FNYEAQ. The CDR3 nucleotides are TGTGCCAGCTCCCTAGCGCGCCCCTACGAGCAGTACTTC. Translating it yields CASSLARPYEQYF.

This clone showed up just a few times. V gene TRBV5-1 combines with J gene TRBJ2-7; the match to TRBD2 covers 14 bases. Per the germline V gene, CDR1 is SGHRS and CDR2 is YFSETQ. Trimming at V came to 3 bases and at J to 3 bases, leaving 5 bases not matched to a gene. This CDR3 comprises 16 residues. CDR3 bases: TGCGCCAGCAGCTGGGGACTAGCGGGAGAAGGCTACGAGCAGTACTTC. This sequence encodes CASSWGLAGEGYEQYF.